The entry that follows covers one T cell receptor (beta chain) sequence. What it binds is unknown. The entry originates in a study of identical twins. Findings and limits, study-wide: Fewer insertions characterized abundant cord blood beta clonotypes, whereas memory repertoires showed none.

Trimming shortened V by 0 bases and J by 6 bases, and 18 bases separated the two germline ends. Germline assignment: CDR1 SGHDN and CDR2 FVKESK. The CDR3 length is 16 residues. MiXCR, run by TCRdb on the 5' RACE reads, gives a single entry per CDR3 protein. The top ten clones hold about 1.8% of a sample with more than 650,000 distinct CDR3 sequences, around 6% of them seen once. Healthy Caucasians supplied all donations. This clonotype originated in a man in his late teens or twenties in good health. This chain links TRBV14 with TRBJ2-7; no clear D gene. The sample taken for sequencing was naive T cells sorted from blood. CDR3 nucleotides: TGTGCCAGCAGCCAAGATACCCCTTCTAAGCTCTCCGAGCAGTACGTC. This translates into CASSQDTPSKLSEQYV.